This TCR beta chain was captured by sequencing in a study of shared clonotypes between healthy human individuals. Overall study: For every donor, three CD4 naive, three CD4 memory, two CD8 naive and one CD8 memory plates were used.

For each subset, genomic DNA was distributed in equal portions over several immunoSEQ plates. Per the authors' pipeline: Quality scores were absent from the junction-only immunoSEQ sequences, so filtering differed. TCRdb's table, derived via immunoSEQ multiplex PCR, lists solely in-frame clones and lacks some. V and J calls and clone size are as listed in that table; D and trimming were resolved from the DNA. The data contain approximately 350,000 clones, over 65% of them seen just once; the ten biggest clones take up about a tenth. This clone was seen ten or more times. Trimming shortened V by 1 base and J by 2 bases, and 6 bases separated the two germline ends. The germline V gene has CDR1 MNHNS and CDR2 SASEGT. This CDR3 spans 13 amino acids.

The chain carries TRBV6-1 and TRBJ2-7; possible D gene TRBD2, 5 bases. Sequences were obtained from memory CD4+ T cells sorted from blood. Stated subset: CD45RA-negative fraction. This receptor was identified in a man aged 30 to 45 in good health. The DNA for the CDR3 is TGTGCCAGCAGTGAAGACGGGACCTACGAGCAGTACTTC. Encoded protein: CASSEDGTYEQYF.